Given below is one T cell receptor (beta chain) in context. The antigen it recognizes is unknown. Base qualities are not recorded, but no much larger clone differs from it by a single base. This specimen belongs to a study of shared clonotypes between healthy human individuals (dated by TCRdb to about 2020). For the wider study: The cohort included a few men and a couple of women between 18 and 49 years of age. To estimate repertoire size and how much clonotypes are shared between individuals, the study performed deep sequencing of blood TCR repertoires from a few healthy adults. Per donor, three plates each were used for CD4 naive and CD4 memory, two for CD8 naive, and one for CD8 memory. Leukapheresis yielded between about 0.85 and 9.5 billion PBMCs per donor. To increase sequencing depth and limit assay-specific biases, different laboratories used diverse techniques to prepare libraries and sequence TCR repertoires.

TCR CDR3 regions were amplified from genomic DNA by multiplex PCR using the deep immunoSEQ assay. Genomic DNA extracted from each cell subset was distributed evenly over all wells of several immunoSEQ 96-well plates, and each plate served as one replicate. For sorted subsets, each replicate PCR was loaded with approximately 200 ng genomic DNA, equivalent to approximately 33,000 T cell genomes. Purified libraries were measured with a Qubit 3.0 fluorometer, size-checked on a Bioanalyzer 2100, and measured again with the KAPA Library Quantification kit. Every immunoSEQ 96-well plate was sequenced on a separate single-read 150-cycle Illumina NextSeq 550 flow cell. On the study's bioinformatics: Because the immunoSEQ output held only junctional sequences and lacked quality scores, the filtering could not match the filtering applied to full-length reads. Sequences were annotated with PyIR, a Python wrapper for IgBLAST v1.9, using IMGT germline references to assign V/J genes and CDR3. Reads with weak V/J assignments (E-value above 1e-6), missing CDR3, stop codons, out-of-frame junctions, or ambiguous translated residues were removed. V3J clonotypes were defined by identical inferred V gene, J gene, and CDR3 amino acid sequence. Percentage overlap between repertoires was computed as shared unique clonotypes divided by the size of the smaller repertoire. Richness of each repertoire was evaluated using RTK rarefaction, the Chao1 estimator, and Recon v2.1 estimates of unobserved clonotypes. OLGA was used to compute generation probabilities for all TCRbeta clonotypes that the gDNA method yielded from four donors. Sourced from immuneACCESS, this table was stored by TCRdb with only in-frame sequences that have V and J called. A share of the clones is absent; for the studies checked, an unresolved V gene accounts for under half, and the remainder has no known explanation. The D gene and trimming were derived from the DNA, and the V and J assignments and clone size from that table. The sample table contains about 2.4 million clones; only one count was recorded for over 85% of them. About 0.34% of the sample goes to the ten largest clones.

Study-level results and caveats: Rarefaction of sorted-subset datasets indicated incomplete sequencing despite the large sequencing depth. Sharing across a few donors was observed for roughly 5% of naive CD4, 3% to 4% of naive CD8, roughly 2.4% of memory CD4, and 0.4% of memory CD8 clonotypes. Sampling was restricted to blood, and TCR repertoires in tissue are likely to differ from TCR repertoires in blood. Higher generation probabilities were observed for clonotypes shared by all four sorted-subset donors than for non-shared clonotypes. Pairwise subsampling led to the expectation that sequencing depth would affect the degree of clonotype sharing among donors. The genetic and exposure-history diversity represented was limited by the small number of donors. Estimated clonotype richness was generally larger for naive than for memory subsets.

The donors were healthy, HIV-negative adults who had no recently reported acute infections or vaccinations. Only Caucasian adults living in Nashville, Tennessee, USA were represented among the donors. CD4+ T cells were enriched by magnetic negative selection; naive cells were then positively selected on CD45RA, and the negative fraction formed the memory subset. After blood collection by leukapheresis, PBMCs were isolated using Ficoll-Histopaque density gradient centrifugation and then cryopreserved in the vapor phase of liquid nitrogen. Purity and quantity of every magnetically sorted T cell population were checked by analytical flow cytometry. Genomic DNA was isolated from every sorted fraction and measured by UV absorbance on a Nanodrop 2000c. This clonotype was obtained from a man in his late teens or twenties in good health. Some clones in this sample may be carry-over from other donors' samples. Input material: naive CD4+ T cells from PBMCs. The sample's cell subset or site, from its label and the paper: CD45RA+ positively selected.

Here is the DNA: TGTGCCAGCAGCTCTTGGGGTCAGGGTTATGGCTACACCTTC. Translation gives CASSSWGQGYGYTF. The chain couples TRBV7-9 to TRBJ1-2; possibly the D gene is TRBD1, per 5 matching bases. Sequences SEHNR (CDR1) and FQNEAQ (CDR2) are obtained from the germline V gene (reference sequence). The CDR3 runs 14 amino acids, cysteine and phenylalanine included. The read is trimmed to its CDR3 DNA, 42 bases read in frame from base 1. The V end loses 4 bases and the J end loses 5 bases, and a stretch of 14 bases separates them.